Presented here are 10 T cell receptor beta chains from one specimen sequenced in a study of T cell responses to AZD1222 COVID-19 vaccine. Repertoires were generated with immunoSEQ multiplex PCR, while TCRdb's copy carries only in-frame clones and drops some. The sample includes 90,000 to 120,000 clones, about 85% seen only once; the top ten take approximately 4.8%. The sequencing used peripheral blood, collected 28 days after the second AZD1222 dose. All receptors derive from an adult who received the AZD1222 COVID-19 vaccine.

This clone was seen a single time. Additional DNA sequences in this sample encode the identical CDR3. J is TRBJ1-3 and V is TRBV9; D perhaps matches TRBD1 (5 bases). Germline assignment: CDR1 SGDLS and CDR2 YYNGEE. CDR3 length: 15 amino acids. Trimming cost V 0 bases and J 2 bases, with 9 bases left between them. Written as DNA, the CDR3 is TGTGCCAGCAGCGTAGGGGAAGGGGCTGGAAACACCATATATTTT. Amino acid sequence: CASSVGEGAGNTIYF.

This sequence joins TRBV28 and TRBJ2-4, with 8 positions matching TRBD2. Per the germline V gene, CDR1 is MDHEN and CDR2 is SYDVKM. The CDR3 has 16 residues. With 7 bases clipped from V and 6 bases from J, the junction kept 14 bases outside the gene matches. CDR3 DNA sequence: TGTGCCAGCAAGAGGGCGTCGGGGGGGCAGGCAAACATTCAGTACTTC. This encodes CASKRASGGQANIQYF.

V is TRBV6-5 and J is TRBJ2-5, with D perhaps TRBD1 (6 bases). Trimming shortened V by 5 bases and J by 5 bases, and 12 bases separated the two germline ends. CDR3 length: 13 residues. Germline assignment: CDR1 MNHEY and CDR2 SVGAGI. CDR3 nucleotides: TGTGCCAGCAGTCCACCGGGACATGAGACCCAGTACTTC. It yields the protein CASSPPGHETQYF.

The rearrangement links TRBV5-1 to TRBJ2-7; maybe TRBD1 (6 bases). The V end lost 0 bases, the J end lost 6 bases, and 10 bases lay between the germline ends. CDR1 is SGHRS, CDR2 YFSETQ, per germline. This CDR3 contains 13 residues. This CDR3 is CASSLDRAGEQYF. The CDR3 region has the DNA TGCGCCAGCAGCTTGGACAGGGCGGGCGAGCAGTACTTC.

CDR3 DNA sequence: TGCGCCAGCAGCTTGGTTAGGGCGTACCAAGAGACCCAGTACTTC. Its translation is CASSLVRAYQETQYF. The gene calls are TRBV5-1 and TRBJ2-5; D is undetermined. Germline CDR1 reads SGHRS; CDR2 reads YFSETQ. V shed 0 bases and J shed 0 bases, with 9 bases lying between them. The CDR3 is 15 residues long.

This clone was seen a single time. J is TRBJ2-3 and V is TRBV19; 8 bases are shared with TRBD1. The CDR3 spans 14 residues. Germline CDR1 is LNHDA and CDR2 is SQIVND (reference sequence). After removal of 7 bases from V and 4 bases from J, the junction contained 7 bases not matched to a gene. The CDR3 DNA follows: TGTGCCAGTACCTTGGGACAGGCGGCAGATACGCAGTATTTT. This gives the protein CASTLGQAADTQYF.

The genes are TRBV7-9 and TRBJ2-7; D gene unclear. Deletions cut 4 bases from V and 1 base from J, with 8 bases between. CDR1 is SEHNR and CDR2 is FQNEAQ in the germline V gene (reference sequence). The CDR3 covers 13 residues. The DNA for the CDR3 is TGTGCCAGCAGCTGGGTGGGTTCCTACGAGCAGTACTTC. It encodes CASSWVGSYEQYF.

This clone was observed a single time. The chain has TRBV19 and TRBJ1-5; maybe TRBD1 (5 bases). The CDR3 has 14 amino acids. Germline-derived CDR1 and CDR2 are LNHDA and SQIVND (reference sequence). The V end was cut by 4 bases, the J end by 4 bases, with 11 bases between. CDR3 sequence reads: CASSRDGENQPQHF. CDR3 nucleotide sequence: TGTGCCAGTAGTAGGGACGGGGAAAATCAGCCCCAGCATTTT.

The V call is TRBV19, the J call TRBJ1-1; TRBD1 agrees at 7 bases. CDR1 and CDR2 from the germline V gene are LNHDA and SQIVND (reference sequence). The CDR3 spans 14 residues. V trimming: 7 bases; J trimming: 7 bases; junction bases outside the gene matches: 12. Here the CDR3 reads CASTRLPGQVEAFF. The CDR3 DNA sequence: TGTGCCAGTACCCGTCTCCCTGGACAGGTTGAAGCTTTCTTT.

The chain has TRBV7-6 and TRBJ2-7, with 10 bases that match TRBD1. The germline gives CDR1 SGHVS, CDR2 FNYEAQ. This CDR3 contains 15 residues. Trimming took 2 bases from V and 5 from J; bases not matched to a gene: 6. The CDR3 sequence is CASSLPGTGDDEQYF. DNA for the CDR3: TGTGCCAGCAGCTTACCTGGGACAGGGGACGACGAGCAGTACTTC.